The T cell receptor beta chain described here comes from a study of T-cell reconstitution after alpha-beta-depleted transplantation in children. The sample holds a few counts of this clonotype. Unique molecular identifiers were used to barcode this TCRbeta library. TCRdb independently ran MiXCR on the PCR reads; one entry per CDR3 protein. Counted here are almost 500,000 distinct CDR3 sequences, approximately 13% occurring once; the ten biggest clones make up over 5.5%. This TCR came from a human donor who donated a stem cell graft to a child with combined immunodeficiency. Source: PBMCs from the stem cell graft donor, taken from the stem cell graft.

The CDR3 here is CAILDSYNYGYTF. CDR3 coding DNA: TGTGCCATCCTGGACAGTTATAACTATGGCTACACCTTC. The chain uses TRBV6-2 or TRBV6-3 and TRBJ1-2; D possibly corresponds to TRBD1 (6 bases). The germline V gene encodes CDR1 MNHEY and CDR2 SVGEGT. V dropped 10 bases and J dropped 1 base, with 13 bases sitting between them. This CDR3 contains 13 residues.